A single sample gave rise to the 6 T cell receptor beta chains below, sequenced in a study of cytomegalovirus exposure and HLA in healthy donors (dated by TCRdb to the late 2010s). The library was obtained by the immunoSEQ multiplex PCR assay. For the multiplex PCR, a mixture combining 60 forward primers for TCR Vbeta segments and 13 reverse primers for TCR Jbeta segments was used. TCRdb took over this immuneACCESS table, retaining in-frame rearrangements with V and J assigned. Such tables are incomplete; in checked studies, under half of the missing clones stem from an unresolved V gene, and the remainder is unexplained. The sample data list about 190,000 clones, and about 90% of these were observed just once. Around 1.4% of the sample belongs to the ten largest clones. Material: PBMCs. These receptors came from a man aged 30-40 years in good health and CMV-seronegative.

The chain uses TRBV2 and TRBJ1-5; perhaps TRBD1 as D (5 bases). Germline CDR1 is SNHLY and CDR2 is FYNNEI. Trimming shortened V by 7 bases and J by 1 base, and 20 bases separated the two germline ends. CDR3 length: 17 residues. In DNA, the CDR3 is TGTGCCAGCACCTCTTTGAGGGACTTTATGAGCAATCAGCCCCAGCATTTT. This codes for CASTSLRDFMSNQPQHF. Drawing the rest from reference TRBV2 and TRBJ1-5, the complete variable domain is EPEVTQTPSHQVTQMGQEVILRCVPISNHLYFYWYRQILGQKVEFLVSFYNNEISEKSEIFDDQFSVERPDGSNFTLKIRSTKLEDSAMYFCASTSLRDFMSNQPQHFGDGTRLSIL.

The chain uses TRBV4-1 and TRBJ1-5; D might be TRBD1 (5 bases). Germline loops: CDR1 MGHRA, CDR2 YSYEKL. The V end was cut by 3 bases, the J end by 6 bases, with 12 bases between. The CDR3 length is 14 residues. The CDR3 here is CASSHRGGVQPQHF. CDR3 DNA sequence: TGCGCCAGCAGCCACCGGGGCGGGGTTCAGCCCCAGCATTTT.

The table lists this clone with a count of one. This rearrangement joins TRBV5-5 to TRBJ1-1; perhaps TRBD1 as D (5 bases). This CDR3 contains 15 residues. V was pared by 0 bases and J by 5 bases, with 14 bases between. Germline CDR1 reads SGHKS; CDR2 reads YYEKEE (reference sequence). In DNA, the CDR3 is TGTGCCAGCAGCTTGGTCGCCCGGGGGATGACTGAAGCTTTCTTT. The encoded protein is CASSLVARGMTEAFF. Based on the CDR3 plus reference TRBV5-5 and TRBJ1-1, the full variable domain is DAGVTQSPTHLIKTRGQQVTLRCSPISGHKSVSWYQQVLGQGPQFIFQYYEKEERGRGNFPDRFSARQFPNYSSELNVNALLLGDSALYLCASSLVARGMTEAFFGQGTRLTVV.

For this clone: Sequence at one end of the junction differs from germline and may be a read error. This rearrangement joins TRBV7-9 to TRBJ1-1; 11 bases line up with TRBD1. The germline V gene has CDR1 SEHNR and CDR2 FQNEAQ (reference sequence). CDR3 size: 15 residues. Here the CDR3 DNA reads TGTTCCAGCAGCTCCAAAGGACAGGGGGCAGCTGGCTCTTTCTTT. Protein sequence: CSSSSKGQGAAGSFF.

The CDR3 DNA reads TGTGCCAGCTCACTGGGGGGGAGCAATCAGCCCCAGCATTTT. It yields the protein CASSLGGSNQPQHF. This chain connects TRBV18 to TRBJ1-5, with D possibly being TRBD1 (5 bases). V lost 4 bases and J 1 base, leaving 8 bases between the germline ends. The CDR3 runs to 14 residues. CDR1 KGHSH and CDR2 LQKENI come from the germline V gene.

The rearrangement joins TRBV7-2 to TRBJ1-1; D unclear. Germline V gene data show CDR1 as SGHTA and CDR2 as FQGNSA. Between the trimmed V and J ends, which lost 3 bases and 0 bases, there was a span of 5 bases. This CDR3 contains 13 residues. CDR3 nucleotides: TGTGCCAGCAGCTTTCAGATGAACACTGAAGCTTTCTTT. Residues: CASSFQMNTEAFF.